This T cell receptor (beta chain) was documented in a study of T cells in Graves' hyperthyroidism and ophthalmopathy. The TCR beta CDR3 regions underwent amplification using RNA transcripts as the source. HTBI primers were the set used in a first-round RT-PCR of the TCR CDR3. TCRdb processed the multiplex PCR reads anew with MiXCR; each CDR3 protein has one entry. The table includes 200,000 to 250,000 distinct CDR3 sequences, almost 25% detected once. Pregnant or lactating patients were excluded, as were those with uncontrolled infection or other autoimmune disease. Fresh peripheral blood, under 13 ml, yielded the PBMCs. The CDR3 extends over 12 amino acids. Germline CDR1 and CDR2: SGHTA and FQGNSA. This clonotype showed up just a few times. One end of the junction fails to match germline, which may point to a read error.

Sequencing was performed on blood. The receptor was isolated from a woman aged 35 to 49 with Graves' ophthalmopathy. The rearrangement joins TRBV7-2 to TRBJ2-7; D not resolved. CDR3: CASTEAGYEQCF. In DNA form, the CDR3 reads TGTGCCAGCACAGAAGCTGGCTACGAGCAGTGCTTC.